Shown below are 2 T cell receptor beta chains from a single sample sequenced in a study of CD8+ T cells in alopecia areata. In each case, RNA was isolated and then reverse transcribed into cDNA as the sequencing template. Profiling relied on immunoSEQ multiplex PCR, and the TCRdb table lists in-frame clones only, not all of them. The sample includes 150,000 or so clones, roughly three fifths of them seen just once. This material consisted of CD4+ T cells sorted from blood, taken at week 0. The receptors come from a human donor with alopecia areata.

The chain is built from TRBV29-1 and TRBJ2-7; tentative D call: TRBD1 (5 bases). Germline CDR1 and CDR2: SQVTM and ANQGSEA. This CDR3 is built from 13 residues. Deletions cut 2 bases from V and 6 bases from J, with 14 bases between. In nucleotides, the CDR3 is TGCAGCGTTGAATACCCAGGGCAGTTCGAGCAGTACTTC. It translates to CSVEYPGQFEQYF.

Note on this clone: The junction departs from germline at one end; a sequencing error may be responsible. V and J are TRBV7-2 and TRBJ1-2; D gene ambiguous. CDR1 and CDR2 from the germline V gene are SGHTA and FQGNSA. The CDR3 covers 15 residues. The CDR3 here is CVSSPDIGRPSGYTF. The CDR3 DNA sequence: TGTGTCAGCAGCCCTGATATCGGGCGTCCAAGTGGCTACACCTTC.